The rows below give T cell receptor beta chains drawn from one sample of a study of control samples from healthy donors and cancer patients. Method: immunoSEQ multiplex PCR; TCRdb's copy keeps in-frame clones and lacks some. The repertoire holds 91,000 or so clones, with more than 85% as singletons. The specimen was blood. These receptors originate from a woman in her 30s in good health. The CDR3 runs from the conserved cysteine through the conserved F or W. Fields, in order: clone size, V gene, D gene, J gene, CDR3 protein, CDR3 DNA. A D gene is named only where the DNA matches it firmly. Expanded clones get a size class; other rows say once, few or many, or leave the size out.

clone_size: NA; v_call: TRBV19; d_call: NA; j_call: TRBJ1-5; cdr3_aa: CASSIVAGMGQPQHF; cdr3_nt: TGTGCCAGTAGTATAGTTGCAGGGATGGGACAGCCCCAGCATTTT
clone_size: NA; v_call: TRBV27; d_call: NA; j_call: TRBJ1-5; cdr3_aa: CASSPGRSQPQHF; cdr3_nt: TGTGCCAGCAGTCCGGGGAGAAGTCAGCCCCAGCATTTT
clone_size: once; v_call: TRBV10-2; d_call: NA; j_call: TRBJ2-7; cdr3_aa: CASSEYRTEQYF; cdr3_nt: TGCGCCAGCAGTGAGTACCGGACTGAGCAGTACTTC
clone_size: NA; v_call: TRBV7-8; d_call: NA; j_call: TRBJ2-7; cdr3_aa: CASSLALNEQYF; cdr3_nt: TGTGCCAGCAGCTTAGCCCTAAACGAGCAGTACTTC
clone_size: NA; v_call: TRBV6-4; d_call: NA; j_call: TRBJ1-1; cdr3_aa: CASSPNQGLNTEAFF; cdr3_nt: TGTGCCAGCAGCCCGAACCAGGGTCTAAACACTGAAGCTTTCTTT
clone_size: NA; v_call: TRBV29-1; d_call: NA; j_call: TRBJ2-7; cdr3_aa: CSVHDPGAYEQYF; cdr3_nt: TGCAGCGTTCACGACCCAGGAGCCTACGAGCAGTACTTC
clone_size: once; v_call: TRBV28; d_call: NA; j_call: TRBJ1-1; cdr3_aa: CASSLVSTEAFF; cdr3_nt: TGTGCCAGCAGTTTGGTTAGCACTGAAGCTTTCTTT
clone_size: few; v_call: TRBV7-9; d_call: TRBD1; j_call: TRBJ2-1; cdr3_aa: CASSQGQGVTNEQFF; cdr3_nt: TGTGCCAGCAGCCAGGGACAGGGGGTGACGAATGAGCAGTTCTTC
clone_size: few; v_call: TRBV6-4; d_call: NA; j_call: TRBJ2-2; cdr3_aa: CASSVQGDTGELFF; cdr3_nt: TGTGCCAGCAGTGTACAAGGCGACACCGGGGAGCTGTTTTTT
clone_size: NA; v_call: TRBV27; d_call: NA; j_call: TRBJ2-2; cdr3_aa: CASSLARGPGELFF; cdr3_nt: TGTGCCAGCAGTTTAGCTAGGGGCCCCGGGGAGCTGTTTTTT
clone_size: NA; v_call: TRBV2; d_call: TRBD1; j_call: TRBJ2-1; cdr3_aa: CASSDGTGGNEQFF; cdr3_nt: TGTGCCAGCAGTGATGGGACAGGGGGCAATGAGCAGTTCTTC
clone_size: NA; v_call: TRBV6-5; d_call: NA; j_call: TRBJ1-2; cdr3_aa: CASSSEGYTF; cdr3_nt: TGTGCCAGCAGTTCCGAGGGCTACACCTTC
clone_size: NA; v_call: TRBV6-6; d_call: NA; j_call: TRBJ1-2; cdr3_aa: CASRSANYGYTF; cdr3_nt: TGTGCCAGCAGATCAGCTAACTATGGCTACACCTTC
clone_size: NA; v_call: TRBV11-2; d_call: NA; j_call: TRBJ1-4; cdr3_aa: CASSFSRVRANEKLFF; cdr3_nt: TGTGCCAGCAGCTTCTCCCGGGTACGGGCTAATGAAAAACTGTTTTTT
clone_size: few; v_call: TRBV7-7; d_call: TRBD1; j_call: TRBJ2-5; cdr3_aa: CASSLGRQGAETQYF; cdr3_nt: TGTGCCAGCAGCTTAGGGAGACAGGGGGCGGAGACCCAGTACTTC
clone_size: NA; v_call: TRBV5-1; d_call: TRBD1; j_call: TRBJ1-1; cdr3_aa: CASSLGQGHTEAFF; cdr3_nt: TGCGCCAGCAGCTTAGGACAGGGGCACACTGAAGCTTTCTTT
clone_size: NA; v_call: TRBV2; d_call: NA; j_call: TRBJ1-4; cdr3_aa: CASSAPDSSDEKLFF; cdr3_nt: TGTGCCAGCAGTGCACCGGACAGCAGTGATGAAAAACTGTTTTTT
clone_size: NA; v_call: TRBV6-6; d_call: TRBD1; j_call: TRBJ1-4; cdr3_aa: CASSYGTARDEKLFF; cdr3_nt: TGTGCCAGCAGTTACGGGACAGCCAGGGACGAAAAACTGTTTTTT
clone_size: few; v_call: TRBV29-1; d_call: NA; j_call: TRBJ1-1; cdr3_aa: CSVEVSMNTEAFF; cdr3_nt: TGCAGCGTTGAAGTCAGCATGAACACTGAAGCTTTCTTT
clone_size: NA; v_call: TRBV5-4; d_call: NA; j_call: TRBJ1-2; cdr3_aa: CASSFKQLNYGYTF; cdr3_nt: TGTGCCAGCAGCTTCAAACAGCTTAACTATGGCTACACCTTC
clone_size: NA; v_call: TRBV7-9; d_call: TRBD2; j_call: TRBJ2-5; cdr3_aa: CASSLRLAGLGTQYF; cdr3_nt: TGTGCCAGCAGCTTGCGGCTAGCGGGGTTAGGGACCCAGTACTTC
clone_size: NA; v_call: TRBV27; d_call: TRBD1; j_call: TRBJ2-7; cdr3_aa: CASSQTGGGESREQYF; cdr3_nt: TGTGCCAGCAGTCAGACAGGGGGCGGGGAGAGCCGCGAGCAGTACTTC
clone_size: NA; v_call: TRBV7-2; d_call: NA; j_call: TRBJ1-1; cdr3_aa: CASSLGGSTEAFF; cdr3_nt: TGTGCCAGCAGCCTGGGAGGTAGCACTGAAGCTTTCTTT
clone_size: NA; v_call: TRBV9; d_call: TRBD2; j_call: TRBJ2-1; cdr3_aa: CASSPSGFSYNEQFF; cdr3_nt: TGTGCCAGCAGCCCTAGCGGATTCTCCTACAATGAGCAGTTCTTC
clone_size: few; v_call: TRBV19; d_call: NA; j_call: TRBJ1-2; cdr3_aa: CASSIEAGARGYTF; cdr3_nt: TGTGCCAGTAGTATAGAGGCAGGGGCACGGGGCTACACCTTC
clone_size: NA; v_call: TRBV30; d_call: NA; j_call: TRBJ1-6; cdr3_aa: CAWSVQPSSPLHF; cdr3_nt: TGTGCCTGGAGTGTACAGCCAAGTTCACCCCTCCACTTT
clone_size: NA; v_call: TRBV19; d_call: NA; j_call: TRBJ1-5; cdr3_aa: CASSRGVEGSSISNQPQHF; cdr3_nt: TGTGCCAGTAGCCGTGGGGTAGAGGGGTCAAGTATAAGCAATCAGCCCCAGCATTTT
clone_size: NA; v_call: TRBV21-1; d_call: NA; j_call: TRBJ2-7; cdr3_aa: CASSCLETGIEQYF; cdr3_nt: TGTGCCAGCAGCTGCTTAGAGACAGGTATCGAGCAGTACTTC
clone_size: NA; v_call: TRBV7-8; d_call: TRBD1; j_call: TRBJ1-1; cdr3_aa: CASRLATRGGEAFF; cdr3_nt: TGTGCCAGCAGGCTGGCTACCAGGGGGGGTGAAGCTTTCTTT
clone_size: NA; v_call: TRBV3-1/TRBV3-2; d_call: NA; j_call: TRBJ1-2; cdr3_aa: CASSQRANYGYTF; cdr3_nt: TGTGCCAGCAGCCAAAGGGCTAACTATGGCTACACCTTC
clone_size: NA; v_call: TRBV5-4; d_call: NA; j_call: TRBJ1-2; cdr3_aa: CASSSDRQTLYGYTF; cdr3_nt: TGTGCCAGCAGCTCCGATCGACAGACCCTCTATGGCTACACCTTC
clone_size: once; v_call: TRBV6-5; d_call: NA; j_call: TRBJ1-4; cdr3_aa: CASRVRGFNEKLFF; cdr3_nt: TGTGCCAGCAGAGTCAGGGGTTTTAATGAAAAACTGTTTTTT
clone_size: NA; v_call: TRBV6-5; d_call: NA; j_call: TRBJ1-2; cdr3_aa: CASSRTEGYGYTF; cdr3_nt: TGTGCCAGCAGCCGCACCGAAGGCTATGGCTACACCTTC
clone_size: NA; v_call: TRBV10-3; d_call: NA; j_call: TRBJ1-2; cdr3_aa: CAISESGGLGVYGYTF; cdr3_nt: TGTGCCATCAGTGAGTCTGGGGGGCTGGGAGTCTATGGCTACACCTTC
clone_size: NA; v_call: TRBV7-9; d_call: TRBD1; j_call: TRBJ1-5; cdr3_aa: CASSETGTGLSNQPQHF; cdr3_nt: TGTGCCAGCAGCGAGACCGGGACAGGACTAAGCAATCAGCCCCAGCATTTT
clone_size: NA; v_call: TRBV6-6; d_call: TRBD1; j_call: TRBJ2-2; cdr3_aa: CASRPGTGSTGELFF; cdr3_nt: TGTGCCAGCAGACCCGGGACAGGGTCCACCGGGGAGCTGTTTTTT
clone_size: NA; v_call: TRBV3-1/TRBV3-2; d_call: NA; j_call: TRBJ1-2; cdr3_aa: CASRNRDWPSYGYTF; cdr3_nt: TGTGCCAGCAGAAACAGGGATTGGCCCTCCTATGGCTACACCTTC
clone_size: NA; v_call: TRBV5-1; d_call: TRBD2; j_call: TRBJ2-1; cdr3_aa: CASSLRVAGYNEQFF; cdr3_nt: TGCGCCAGCAGCTTACGAGTAGCGGGGTACAATGAGCAGTTCTTC
clone_size: NA; v_call: TRBV3-1/TRBV3-2; d_call: NA; j_call: TRBJ1-5; cdr3_aa: CASTNAAFVGQPQHF; cdr3_nt: TGTGCCAGCACCAACGCGGCCTTCGTGGGTCAGCCCCAGCATTTT
clone_size: NA; v_call: TRBV19; d_call: TRBD2; j_call: TRBJ2-1; cdr3_aa: CASTSGTSGTNEQFF; cdr3_nt: TGTGCCAGTACTAGCGGGACTAGCGGGACCAATGAGCAGTTCTTC
clone_size: NA; v_call: TRBV7-2; d_call: NA; j_call: TRBJ2-5; cdr3_aa: CASSLSGETQYF; cdr3_nt: TGTGCCAGCAGCTTATCAGGGGAGACCCAGTACTTC
clone_size: once; v_call: TRBV6-6; d_call: TRBD2; j_call: TRBJ2-1; cdr3_aa: CASSPLPGGNEQFF; cdr3_nt: TGTGCCAGCAGTCCTCTACCGGGGGGCAATGAGCAGTTCTTC
clone_size: NA; v_call: TRBV7-9; d_call: NA; j_call: TRBJ1-2; cdr3_aa: CASSLESNYGYTF; cdr3_nt: TGTGCCAGCAGCTTAGAATCTAACTATGGCTACACCTTC
clone_size: NA; v_call: TRBV5-1; d_call: TRBD1; j_call: TRBJ1-2; cdr3_aa: CASSSTGTVNGYTF; cdr3_nt: TGCGCCAGCAGCTCCACCGGGACAGTTAACGGCTACACCTTC
clone_size: NA; v_call: TRBV11-2; d_call: NA; j_call: TRBJ1-1; cdr3_aa: CASSPGNEMNTEAFF; cdr3_nt: TGTGCCAGCAGCCCGGGGAACGAAATGAACACTGAAGCTTTCTTT
clone_size: NA; v_call: TRBV5-1; d_call: NA; j_call: TRBJ1-1; cdr3_aa: CASSLAGEAFF; cdr3_nt: TGCGCCAGCAGCTTGGCTGGGGAAGCTTTCTTT
clone_size: once; v_call: TRBV29-1; d_call: NA; j_call: TRBJ1-2; cdr3_aa: CSVLVVGGAGYGYTF; cdr3_nt: TGCAGCGTCCTAGTGGTCGGGGGCGCAGGCTATGGCTACACCTTC
clone_size: NA; v_call: TRBV7-9; d_call: NA; j_call: TRBJ1-6; cdr3_aa: CASSLENSPLHF; cdr3_nt: TGTGCCAGCAGCCTGGAAAATTCACCCCTCCACTTT
clone_size: few; v_call: TRBV30; d_call: NA; j_call: TRBJ1-5; cdr3_aa: CAWSVRGTHSNQPQHF; cdr3_nt: TGTGCCTGGAGTGTACGGGGGACACATAGCAATCAGCCCCAGCATTTT
clone_size: NA; v_call: TRBV11-2; d_call: NA; j_call: TRBJ1-1; cdr3_aa: CASSSRPDRLNTEAFF; cdr3_nt: TGTGCCAGCAGCTCTAGACCCGACAGGTTGAACACTGAAGCTTTCTTT
clone_size: once; v_call: TRBV18; d_call: TRBD1; j_call: TRBJ2-7; cdr3_aa: CASSPRQGVYEQYF; cdr3_nt: TGTGCCAGCTCACCTCGACAGGGGGTCTACGAGCAGTACTTC
clone_size: NA; v_call: TRBV10-3; d_call: NA; j_call: TRBJ1-1; cdr3_aa: CAINGGPNTEAFF; cdr3_nt: TGTGCCATCAATGGGGGACCGAACACTGAAGCTTTCTTT